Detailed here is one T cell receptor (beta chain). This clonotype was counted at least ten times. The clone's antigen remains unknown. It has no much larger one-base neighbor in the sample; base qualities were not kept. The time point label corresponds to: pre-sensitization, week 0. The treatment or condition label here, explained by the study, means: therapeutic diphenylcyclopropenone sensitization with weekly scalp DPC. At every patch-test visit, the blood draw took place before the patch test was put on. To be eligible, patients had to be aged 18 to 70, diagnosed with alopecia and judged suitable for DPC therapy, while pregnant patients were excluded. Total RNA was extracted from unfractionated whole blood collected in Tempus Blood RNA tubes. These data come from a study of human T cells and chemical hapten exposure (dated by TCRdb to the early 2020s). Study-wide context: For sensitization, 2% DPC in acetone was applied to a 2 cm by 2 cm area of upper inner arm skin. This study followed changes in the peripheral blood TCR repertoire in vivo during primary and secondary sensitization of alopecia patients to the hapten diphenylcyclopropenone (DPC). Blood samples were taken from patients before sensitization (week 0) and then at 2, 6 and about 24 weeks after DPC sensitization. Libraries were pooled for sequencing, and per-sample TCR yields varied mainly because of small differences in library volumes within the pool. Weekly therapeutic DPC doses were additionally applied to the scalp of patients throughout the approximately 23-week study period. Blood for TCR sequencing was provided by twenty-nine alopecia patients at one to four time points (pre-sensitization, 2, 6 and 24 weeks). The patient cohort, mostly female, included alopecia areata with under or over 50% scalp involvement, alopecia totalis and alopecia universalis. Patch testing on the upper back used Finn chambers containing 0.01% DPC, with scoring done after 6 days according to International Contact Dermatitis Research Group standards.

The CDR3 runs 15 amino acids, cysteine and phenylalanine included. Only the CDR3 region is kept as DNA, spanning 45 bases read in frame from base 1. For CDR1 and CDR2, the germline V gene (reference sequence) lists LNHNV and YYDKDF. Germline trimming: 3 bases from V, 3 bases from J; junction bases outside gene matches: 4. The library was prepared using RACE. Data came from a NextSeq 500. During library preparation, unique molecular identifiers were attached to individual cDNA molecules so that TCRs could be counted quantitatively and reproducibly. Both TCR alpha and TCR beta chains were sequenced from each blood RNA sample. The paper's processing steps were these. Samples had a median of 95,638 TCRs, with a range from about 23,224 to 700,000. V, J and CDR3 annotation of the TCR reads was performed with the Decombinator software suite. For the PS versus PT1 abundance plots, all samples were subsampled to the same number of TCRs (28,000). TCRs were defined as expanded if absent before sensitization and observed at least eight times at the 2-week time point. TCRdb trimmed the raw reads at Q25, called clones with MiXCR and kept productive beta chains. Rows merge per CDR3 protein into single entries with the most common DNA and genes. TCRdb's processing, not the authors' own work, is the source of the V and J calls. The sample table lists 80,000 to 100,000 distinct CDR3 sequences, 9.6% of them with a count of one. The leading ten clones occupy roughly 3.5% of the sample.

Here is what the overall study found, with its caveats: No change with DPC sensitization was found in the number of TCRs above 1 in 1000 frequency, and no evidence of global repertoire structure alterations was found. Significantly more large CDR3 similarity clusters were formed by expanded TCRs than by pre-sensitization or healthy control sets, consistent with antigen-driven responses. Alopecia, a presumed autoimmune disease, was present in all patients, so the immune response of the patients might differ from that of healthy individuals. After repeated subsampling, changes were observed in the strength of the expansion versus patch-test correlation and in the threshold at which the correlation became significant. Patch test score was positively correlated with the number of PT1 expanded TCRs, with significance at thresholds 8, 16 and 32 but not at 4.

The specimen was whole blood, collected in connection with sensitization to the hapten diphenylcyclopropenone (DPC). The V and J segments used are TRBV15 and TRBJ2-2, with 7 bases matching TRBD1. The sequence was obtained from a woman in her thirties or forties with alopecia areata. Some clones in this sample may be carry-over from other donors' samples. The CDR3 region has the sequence CATSSGDSYTGELFF. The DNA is TGTGCCACCAGCAGCGGGGACAGCTACACCGGGGAGCTGTTTTTT.